This T cell receptor (beta chain) originates from a study of CD8+ T cells in alopecia areata. Of note for this clone: Its matching antigen is unknown.

V trimming: 6 bases; J trimming: 2 bases; junction bases outside the gene matches: 10. This CDR3 has 15 amino acids. Germline assignment: CDR1 SQVTM and CDR2 ANQGSEA. It was cDNA, reverse transcribed from extracted RNA, that served as the sequencing template. The method was immunoSEQ multiplex PCR; TCRdb's version includes in-frame clones alone and lacks a portion of them. The table shows 220,000 or so clones, with 50% to 60% occurring only once. Study findings and constraints: Clonality exceeded that of normal scalp in lesional scalp, most notably in alopecia totalis/universalis.

The receptor was isolated from a human donor with alopecia areata. V gene TRBV29-1 combines with J gene TRBJ2-3, with TRBD2 matching 8 bases. The sequences come from CD4+ T cells sorted from blood, collected at week 0. CDR3 coding DNA: TGCAGCGTCACCCCCCAGCGGGGGCACACAGATACGCAGTATTTT. Translated: CSVTPQRGHTDTQYF.